This TCR beta chain comes out of a study of beta chain features in type 1 diabetes (dated by TCRdb to the late 2010s). For the wider study: Patients and healthy donors did not differ in mean age, gender distribution, total cell number or subset yield. A total of 107,917,701 sorted cells were examined across all samples, and the number of cells per subset was strongly correlated with RNA yield. The study compared the TCRB repertoires of sorted circulating CD4+ T cell subsets in recently diagnosed type 1 diabetes patients with those in matched healthy donors. Naive and central memory subsets were obtained from all 28 donors, but regulatory and stem cell-like memory subsets were isolated from only 8 patients and roughly 8 healthy donors.

On this clone: The antigen it binds to is not known. The record has no base qualities; no much larger clone is one base away.

The V and J ends are trimmed by 3 bases and 2 bases, leaving 9 bases between them. Its CDR3 holds 14 amino acids, cysteine through phenylalanine. CDR3 DNA is the only sequence kept; it has 42 bases, read in frame from the first base. As encoded in the germline V gene (reference sequence), CDR1 is LNHDA while CDR2 is SQIVND. Each donor gave one peripheral blood draw, averaging about 100 mL, which was collected into heparinised tubes. A BD FACSAria II and a panel including CD45RO, CCR7, CD25, CD127, CD95 and CD27 were used to sort naive, central memory, regulatory and stem cell-like memory CD4+ T cells. Every sorted population had a purity above 95%. Right away, PBMCs were isolated by Lymphoprep density gradient centrifugation and were stained directly, with no culture step. So that batch effects would be minimized, each experiment stained and sorted samples in pairs, pairing one healthy donor with one patient.

All of the isolated RNA was reverse transcribed with the High Capacity cDNA Reverse Transcription Kit, so expressed TCRB transcripts were sequenced. Deep immunoSEQ sequencing was applied to naive, central memory and regulatory T cell samples, giving an average of roughly 3.5 million total reads per sample. Sorted cells were lysed in RLT buffer, and RNA was extracted using DNase-treated RNeasy Micro or Mini kits according to cell number. Each cell subset was processed on its own to prevent cross-contamination, while patient and healthy donor samples were processed together. TCRB sequences were amplified from cDNA with the immunoSEQ multiplex PCR, producing 87-bp fragments spanning the CDR3 region. The amplicons were sequenced using the Illumina HiSeq platform. Processing in the source paper ran as follows. PCR bias was computationally corrected using synthetic template baselines, reads within Hamming distance 2 were collapsed, and singletons that could not be merged were discarded. Reads were aligned against IMGT so that V, D and J genes, CDR3 length and insertions or deletions at six rearrangement sites could be assigned. Within each subset, clonotype counts were normalized to sorted cell number, after which true diversity and Gini coefficients were computed with the tcR R package. The overlap coefficient, calculated on TCRB nucleotide sequences, was used to measure repertoire sharing. As a proxy for the pre-selection repertoire, out-of-frame TCRB sequences from naive cells were analyzed. In its TCRdb copy, this immuneACCESS table keeps in-frame sequences only and misses some clones. Where compared with another copy, unresolved V genes explain less than half of these, and the others have no known cause. V and J calls and clone size are given by that table; D and trimming were obtained from the DNA. The sample data list about 140,000 clones, and over 9.5% of these were observed just once. The top ten clonotypes cover around 1.4% of the sample.

Overall study results and their limits: Because cDNA was sequenced instead of genomic DNA, highly expressing activated cells could be over-represented, though the groups showed no difference in activation or CD3 levels. Naive, central memory and regulatory TCRB repertoires appeared to be more alike among patients than among healthy donors. Type 1 diabetes patients showed a moderate but significant shortening of TCRB CDR3 length in all four CD4+ subsets. Because the HLA sub-analyses included only small numbers of individuals, any influence of HLA type on TCRB rearrangement was left unresolved. Patients with type 1 diabetes made fewer insertions and deleted more nucleotides at VDJ recombination sites, implying thymic rearrangement abnormalities. Shorter templates might be favored by PCR, yet because patient and control samples were amplified and corrected together, any such skew would affect both groups equally.

This chain joins TRBV19 to TRBJ2-3, with the D gene not confidently named. Sequenced material: naive CD4+ T cells from blood. The cell subset or site label for this specimen denotes: true naive CD4+ T cells. This sequence was found in a man younger than 35 in good health. The encoded CDR3 is CASSIRTDTDTQYF. The nucleotides read TGTGCCAGTAGTATCCGCACAGACACAGATACGCAGTATTTT.